This TCR beta chain was captured in a study of T cells in localized non-small cell lung cancer. Germline CDR1 reads SGHRS; CDR2 reads YFSETQ. Trimming took 4 bases from V and 4 from J, leaving 14 bases between them. The CDR3 loop spans 14 amino acids. Profiling relied on immunoSEQ multiplex PCR, and the TCRdb table lists in-frame clones only, not all of them. The repertoire holds 90,000 or so clones, with 80% to 90% as singletons. This clone occurred a few times. This sequence joins TRBV5-1 and TRBJ1-2, with TRBD1 as a possible D gene (5 bases). This TCR came from a man between 35 and 75 years old with stage I squamous cell lung carcinoma. Sequenced material: peripheral blood, taken before any cancer treatment. CDR3 nucleotide sequence: TGCGCCAGCAGCGCAGGGACCGACCTCTATGGCTACACCTTC. This sequence encodes CASSAGTDLYGYTF. The full variable domain, with the rest looked up from reference TRBV5-1 and TRBJ1-2, is KAGVTQTPRYLIKTRGQQVTLSCSPISGHRSVSWYQQTPGQGLQFLFEYFSETQRNKGNFPGRFSGRQFSNSRSEMNVSTLELGDSALYLCASSAGTDLYGYTFGSGTRLTVV.